This TCR delta chain was captured by sequencing in a study of gamma-delta T cells after stem cell transplantation. TCRdb redid the clone calls on the RT-PCR reads with CATT. The repertoire holds about 11,000 delta-chain clones, with less than 50% as singletons. The germline CDR1 and CDR2 sequences are TSWWSYY and QGS. The CDR3 length is 17 residues. The junction had 11 bases not matched to a gene; V was cut back by 6 bases and J by 0 bases. This clone appeared a few times. The specimen was gamma-delta T cells. The receptor comes from a human donor. It is not recorded whose cells these are; they may come from a transplant donor. This chain uses TRDV1 with TRDJ1, with TRDD3 identical over 9 bases. CDR3 nucleotide sequence: TGTGCTCTTGGATTACTACTTCTGGGGGATTACACCGATAAACTCATCTTT. It yields the protein CALGLLLLGDYTDKLIF.